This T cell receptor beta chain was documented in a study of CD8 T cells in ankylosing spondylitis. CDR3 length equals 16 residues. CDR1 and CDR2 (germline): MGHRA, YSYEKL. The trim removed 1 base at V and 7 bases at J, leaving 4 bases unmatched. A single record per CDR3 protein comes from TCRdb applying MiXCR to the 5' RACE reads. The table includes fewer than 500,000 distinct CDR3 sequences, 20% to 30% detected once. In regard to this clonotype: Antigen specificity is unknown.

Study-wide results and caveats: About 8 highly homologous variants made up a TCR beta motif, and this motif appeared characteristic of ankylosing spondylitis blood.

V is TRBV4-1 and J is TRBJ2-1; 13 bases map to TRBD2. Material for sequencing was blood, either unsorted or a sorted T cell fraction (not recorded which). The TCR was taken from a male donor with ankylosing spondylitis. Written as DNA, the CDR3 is TGCGCCAGCAGCCAAGGGGGACTAGCGGGAAAAAATGAGCAGTTCTTC. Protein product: CASSQGGLAGKNEQFF.